This T cell receptor (beta chain) appears in the sequencing data of a study of blood T cell repertoires in COVID-19. Study details: Sites across the United States, Italy and Spain contributed samples from acute and convalescent COVID-19. PBMCs, B-cell-depleted T cells, or T cells were the source of the cDNA or gDNA that made up the material.

Per the original data handling: From reference gene primer amplification, estimates of nucleated cell counts were derived. TCRdb's copy holds only in-frame clones and misses some; the assay was immunoSEQ multiplex PCR. That table supplies the V and J calls and clone size; D and trimming were determined from the DNA. The data contain more than 85,000 clones, 70% to 80% of them singletons. CDR1 is KGHDR and CDR2 is SFDVKD in the germline V gene. V was trimmed by 4 bases and J by 5 bases, leaving 20 bases between them. The CDR3 is 17 residues long. Sequenced material: peripheral blood. This TCR came from an older woman with acute or convalescent COVID-19. The rearrangement links TRBV24-1 to TRBJ1-5; D possibly corresponds to TRBD1 (6 bases). CDR3 protein: CATSDPPVPGADQPQHF. In DNA, the CDR3 is TGTGCCACCAGTGACCCCCCCGTTCCAGGGGCCGATCAGCCCCAGCATTTT.